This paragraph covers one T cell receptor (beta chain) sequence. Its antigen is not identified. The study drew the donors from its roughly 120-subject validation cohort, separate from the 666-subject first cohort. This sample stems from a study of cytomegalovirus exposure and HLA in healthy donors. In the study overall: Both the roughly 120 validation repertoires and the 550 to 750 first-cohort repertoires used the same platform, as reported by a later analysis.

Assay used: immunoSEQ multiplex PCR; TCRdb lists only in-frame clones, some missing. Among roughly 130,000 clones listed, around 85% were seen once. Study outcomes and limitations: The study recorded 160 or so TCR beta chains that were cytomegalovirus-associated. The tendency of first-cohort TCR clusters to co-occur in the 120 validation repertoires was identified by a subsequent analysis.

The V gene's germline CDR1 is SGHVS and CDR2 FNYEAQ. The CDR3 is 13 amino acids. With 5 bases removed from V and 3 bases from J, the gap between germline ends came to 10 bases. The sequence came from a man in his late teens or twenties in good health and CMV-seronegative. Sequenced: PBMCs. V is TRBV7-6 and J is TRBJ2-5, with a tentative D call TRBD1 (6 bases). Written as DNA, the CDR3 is TGTGCCAGCAGCCTGGACAGAGAAGAGACCCAGTACTTC. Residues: CASSLDREETQYF.